The TCR beta chain described here comes from a study of identical twins (dated by TCRdb to 2016 to 2017). Regarding the study in general: To test whether fetal clonotypes persist, the study used deep sequencing on TCR alpha and beta repertoires from monozygotic twins, unrelated adults of various ages, and cord blood. Replicate twin experiments were performed at different times using different library preparation protocols to rule out contamination. Broader findings and caveats from the paper: In monozygotic twins, out-of-frame TCR alpha sharing was systematically underestimated by recombination models, although the models agreed with sharing between unrelated individuals. Zero-insertion analyses could be partly confounded by invariant T cells such as MAIT and iNKT, although diverse VJ usage argued against such confounding for most clonotypes. Because the same donors could not be followed over many years, the conclusions depended on cross-sectional statistical analysis. Fewer insertions were carried by abundant cord blood beta clonotypes; a weaker similar trend was observed in young adult naive repertoires, while no such trend was observed in memory repertoires. Compared with coincidental sharing between unrelated individuals, out-of-frame TCR alpha sequences shared between twins had an excess of sequences with low generation probability. The excess sharing between twins in beta out-of-frame sequences was weaker because fewer shared sequences reduced the signal-to-noise ratio.

Of note for this clonotype: Its antigen remains unidentified. Nothing much larger sits one base from this clone, and base qualities are not available.

To prepare the library, 5' RACE was applied. The sequencer was an Illumina HiSeq 2000. A universal primer binding site was added through template switching, and the final cDNA carried a unique molecular identifier so that TCR cDNA molecules could be counted accurately. Specific primers in the conserved constant-segment region were used to synthesize first-strand cDNA for TCR alpha and beta chains. To control for contamination, every cDNA library carried two barcodes: a SMART-Mk sample barcode plus Illumina barcodes. TruSeq adapter sequences, together with Illumina sample barcodes, were added in two successive PCR steps. Sequencing of the TCR alpha and beta cDNA libraries was done on the Illumina HiSeq platform using custom primers. The original methods were these. MiGEC was used to process raw reads and extract unique molecular identifiers, and MiXCR was used to find CDR3 positions. For each individual, recombination models were inferred using an EM algorithm with the repgenHMM and IGoR tools. Shared clonotype analysis was performed with the tcR package in R, normalizing sharing by the product of cloneset sizes. To study raw recombination free of thymic and clonal selection effects, out-of-frame nonproductive sequences were analyzed. Using fastp trimming at Q25 and MiXCR clonotype assembly, TCRdb reanalyzed the public sequencing data and kept in-frame beta chains. A single entry per CDR3 protein holds the most common genes and DNA from its merged rows. The V and J calls reflect TCRdb's pipeline rather than the authors' work. The sample yields some 1,700,000 distinct CDR3 sequences; under 35% were counted once. Jointly, the top ten make up about 0.25% of the sample.

Every donor in the study was a healthy Caucasian. V lost 1 base and J lost 4 bases; the stretch between them is 10 bases long. From the cysteine through the phenylalanine, the CDR3 covers 14 amino acids. The CDR3 DNA has 42 bases and is translated from base 1. What was sequenced was cord blood. The TCR comes from a newborn girl in good health. The chain is made from TRBV12-3 or TRBV12-4 and TRBJ1-2, with no D gene named confidently. The sequenced DNA: TGTGCCAGCAGTTTAGTGCAGACCCCCTATGGCTACACCTTC. Translated, it gives CASSLVQTPYGYTF.